These 9 T cell receptor beta chains were all obtained from the same sample, sequenced in a study of response to subunit inactivated influenza vaccine. MiXCR was run by TCRdb on the RT-PCR reads, yielding one entry per CDR3 protein. The sample has 500,000 to 600,000 distinct CDR3 sequences, approximately 7.6% seen once. The sample was PBMCs from blood, taken around 25 months after vaccination. The receptors derive from a man aged 45-69 years who received an inactivated influenza vaccine.

This clonotype occurred a few times. This chain uses TRBV4-3 with TRBJ1-1, with TRBD1 identical over 7 bases. Germline V gene lookup returns CDR1 LGHNA and CDR2 YSLEER. The CDR3 spans 15 residues. The trim removed 0 bases at V and 5 bases at J, leaving 6 bases unmatched. This CDR3 is CASSQDPQGRTEAFF. The CDR3 bases are TGCGCCAGCAGCCAAGACCCACAGGGGAGGACTGAAGCTTTCTTT.

In this sample, this clonotype turned up once. One base away lies a much larger clone, so this may be a sequencing read error. The V and J genes are TRBV28 and TRBJ2-7; a weak D match, TRBD2 (6 bases). Germline V CDR1 and CDR2: MDHEN, SYDVKM. The V and J ends lost 5 bases and 6 bases respectively, with 23 bases between them. This CDR3 comprises 16 residues. The CDR3 DNA reads TGTGCCAGCAGTGGGGGACTTGTATTAAGAACCTGCGAGCAGTACTTC. This translates into CASSGGLVLRTCEQYF.

In this sample, this clonotype turned up a few times. J is TRBJ2-7 and V is TRBV20-1; D possibly corresponds to TRBD1 (5 bases). The CDR3 consists of 13 residues. Germline values: CDR1 DFQATT, CDR2 SNEGSKA (reference sequence). V gave up 3 bases and J gave up 3 bases, with 12 bases separating them. Written as DNA, the CDR3 is TGCAGTGCTAGGGATTCAGGGTTCTACGAGCAGTACTTC. It yields the protein CSARDSGFYEQYF.

This chain uses TRBV7-2 with TRBJ2-1, with 14 bases that match TRBD2. This CDR3 is 16 amino acids long. J was trimmed by 9 bases and V by 1 base; bases with no gene match: 5. Germline assignment: CDR1 SGHTA and CDR2 FQGNSA. The CDR3 bases are TGTGCCAGCAGCTTAGACGGACTAGCGGGAGGTCGTGAGCAGTTCTTC. It is translated as CASSLDGLAGGREQFF. The full variable domain, with the rest looked up from reference TRBV7-2 and TRBJ2-1, is GAGVSQSPSNKVTEKGKDVELRCDPISGHTALYWYRQSLGQGLEFLIYFQGNSAPDKSGLPSDRFSAERTGGSVSTLTIQRTQQEDSAVYLCASSLDGLAGGREQFFGPGTRLTVL.

This clonotype was observed many times. This chain's CDR3 is CASSLATGITGRQGIKNIQYF. The CDR3 DNA reads TGTGCCAGCAGCTTAGCGACGGGAATCACCGGCCGACAGGGAATAAAAAACATTCAGTACTTC. V gene TRBV11-1 combines with J gene TRBJ2-4; 7 nucleotides line up with TRBD1. Looked up from germline, CDR1 is SGHAT and CDR2 is FQDESV (reference sequence). This CDR3 contains 21 residues. V trimming: 0 bases; J trimming: 4 bases; junction bases outside the gene matches: 21. The whole variable domain, remainder taken from reference TRBV11-1 and TRBJ2-4, is EAEVAQSPRYKITEKSQAVAFWCDPISGHATLYWYRQILGQGPELLVQFQDESVVDDSQLPKDRFSAERLKGVDSTLKIQPAELGDSAMYLCASSLATGITGRQGIKNIQYFGAGTRLSVL.

The chain employs TRBV4-1 and TRBJ2-3; TRBD2 matches 8 bases. V lost 0 bases, J lost 4 bases, and 9 bases stayed unmatched. Germline loops: CDR1 MGHRA, CDR2 YSYEKL. The CDR3 has 17 amino acids. The CDR3 protein is CASSQESVGGASDTQYF. CDR3 coding DNA: TGCGCCAGCAGCCAAGAGTCTGTCGGGGGGGCCTCAGATACGCAGTATTTT.

This clonotype was picked up a small number of times. V gene TRBV4-3 combines with J gene TRBJ1-2; 9 nucleotides agree with TRBD1. Germline CDR1 reads LGHNA; CDR2 reads YSLEER. This CDR3 region has 16 residues. The junction had 7 bases not matched to a gene; V was cut back by 4 bases and J by 1 base. This CDR3 is CASSRDRQGGNYGYTF. Written as DNA, the CDR3 is TGCGCCAGCAGCCGAGACCGACAGGGGGGTAACTATGGCTACACCTTC.

This chain uses TRBV4-3 with TRBJ1-5, with D possibly being TRBD1 (5 bases). Germline loops: CDR1 LGHNA, CDR2 YSLEER. The CDR3 is 15 amino acids. V lost 6 bases and J 1 base, leaving 13 bases between the germline ends. The CDR3 DNA follows: TGCGCCAGCAGTCACGGCCGGGGCAGCAATCAGCCCCAGCATTTT. This codes for CASSHGRGSNQPQHF.

In this sample, this clonotype turned up a few times. The chain couples TRBV3-1 to TRBJ1-1, with unresolved D. The CDR3 extends over 14 amino acids. Germline CDR1 is LGHDT and CDR2 is YNNKEL (reference sequence). V shed 5 bases and J shed 2 bases, with 12 bases lying between them. The CDR3 DNA is TGTGCCAGCAGCGTCCGAACAGATAACACTGAAGCTTTCTTT. It codes for CASSVRTDNTEAFF.